Listed here are 5 T cell receptor beta chains from one sample, sequenced in a study of blood T cell repertoires in COVID-19. Produced via immunoSEQ multiplex PCR; TCRdb's table is partial and in-frame only. The repertoire holds approximately 70,000 clones, with about 91% as singletons. Sequencing input: peripheral blood. The receptors here all came from a man aged 35 to 55 with COVID-19, enrolled during active disease.

The rearrangement joins TRBV2 to TRBJ2-5; the match to TRBD2 covers 12 bases. In germline, CDR1 is SNHLY, CDR2 FYNNEI. There are 17 residues in the CDR3. J gave up 2 bases and V 5 bases, and 9 bases lay outside the gene matches. The CDR3 DNA reads as TGTGCCAGCAGTTTACTAGCGGGGGGTCCGGGACAAGAGACCCAGTACTTC. It codes for CASSLLAGGPGQETQYF.

The rearrangement uses TRBV18 and TRBJ2-1, with a tentative D call TRBD2 (5 bases). V was pared by 2 bases and J by 0 bases, with 11 bases between. The CDR3 is made up of 16 amino acids. Germline V gene lookup returns CDR1 KGHSH and CDR2 LQKENI. The DNA for the CDR3 is TGTGCCAGCTCACCAGAGAGGGTGCGCTCCTACAATGAGCAGTTCTTC. Translating it yields CASSPERVRSYNEQFF.

There are a few counts of this clone. The V and J genes are TRBV5-1 and TRBJ2-5; 11 nucleotides align to TRBD2. This CDR3 comprises 15 residues. V lost 4 bases, J lost 3 bases, and 5 bases stayed unmatched. Germline CDR1 is SGHRS and CDR2 is YFSETQ. Written as DNA, the CDR3 is TGCGCCAGCAGCGCCGGGACTAGCGGTGAAGAGACCCAGTACTTC. This codes for CASSAGTSGEETQYF.

The chain carries TRBV5-1 and TRBJ2-7; TRBD1 might be the D (6 bases). This CDR3 has 16 amino acids. The V and J ends lost 0 bases and 0 bases respectively, with 13 bases between them. Germline V CDR1 and CDR2: SGHRS, YFSETQ. CDR3 nucleotide sequence: TGCGCCAGCAGCTTGGCCAGCGGACAGTCCTCCTACGAGCAGTACTTC. This gives the protein CASSLASGQSSYEQYF. The whole variable domain, remainder taken from reference TRBV5-1 and TRBJ2-7, is KAGVTQTPRYLIKTRGQQVTLSCSPISGHRSVSWYQQTPGQGLQFLFEYFSETQRNKGNFPGRFSGRQFSNSRSEMNVSTLELGDSALYLCASSLASGQSSYEQYFGPGTRLTVT.

This chain uses TRBV9 with TRBJ2-3, with 7 bases matching TRBD2. The CDR3 covers 16 residues. The V gene end was trimmed by 2 bases and the J gene end by 0 bases; junction bases not matched to a gene: 6. CDR1 and CDR2 from the germline V gene are SGDLS and YYNGEE. CDR3 bases: TGTGCCAGCAGCGTCACTAGCGCAGCAAGCACAGATACGCAGTATTTT. Its protein is CASSVTSAASTDTQYF.